This T cell receptor (beta chain) was sequenced in a study of T cells in women clearing cervical HPV infection. On this clone itself: The read ends 3 residues before the CDR3 terminus; that terminus is restored from the germline J gene.

Per the germline V gene, CDR1 is KGHSH and CDR2 is LQKENI. This CDR3 has 12 amino acids. Data came from immunoSEQ multiplex PCR; TCRdb stores just in-frame clones and leaves some out. The table for this sample gives about 19,000 clones. The receptor was derived from a woman aged 18 to 69 with a cervical HPV16 infection that either progressed to CIN3+ or cleared (not recorded which). The sequenced sample consisted of blood buffy coat. The V gene is TRBV18, the J gene TRBJ2-3, with 7 bases aligning to TRBD2. CDR3 bases read: TGTGCCAGCTCACCGGGGGGGGAGACG. This encodes CASSPGGET. The entire CDR3 sequence reads CASSPGGETQYF.